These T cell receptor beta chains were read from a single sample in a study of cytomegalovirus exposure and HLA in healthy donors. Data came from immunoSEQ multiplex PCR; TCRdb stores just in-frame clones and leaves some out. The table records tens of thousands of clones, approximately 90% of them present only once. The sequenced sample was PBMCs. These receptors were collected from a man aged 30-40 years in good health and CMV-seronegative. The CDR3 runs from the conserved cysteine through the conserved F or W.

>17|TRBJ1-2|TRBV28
CASSLGGDLGGQSPYTF
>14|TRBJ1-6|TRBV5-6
CASSFDRYNSPLHF
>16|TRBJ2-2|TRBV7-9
CASSLPGQGRTGELFF
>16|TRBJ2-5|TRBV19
CASSRASGGAKETQYF
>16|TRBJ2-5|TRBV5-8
CASSLGDRGHGETQYF
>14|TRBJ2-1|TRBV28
CATRTGKNYNEQFF
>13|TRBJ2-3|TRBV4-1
CASSQQYTDTQYF
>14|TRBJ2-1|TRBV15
CATSRGDRRNEQFF
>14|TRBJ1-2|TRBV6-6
CASSYFPTTYGYTF
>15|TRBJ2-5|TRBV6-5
CASSYSSQGRGTQYF
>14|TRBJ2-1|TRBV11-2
CASKSGGAYNEQFF
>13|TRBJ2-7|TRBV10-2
CASRRQGSYEQYF
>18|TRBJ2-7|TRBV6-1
CASSEWSRFRDRGGEQYF
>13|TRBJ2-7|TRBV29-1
CSVVTSGSYEQYF